Here is one T cell receptor (beta chain) with its context. It has no known antigen specificity. Per-nucleotide qualities are absent, and no much larger clonotype sits a single base away. The data were obtained in a study of cytomegalovirus exposure and HLA in healthy donors (dated 2017 in TCRdb). For the wider study: An earlier analysis of approximately 640 of the donors reported about 250 Gb of sequence data and 117 million unique TCR beta sequences from 150 million to 200 million T cells. In an earlier analysis of over 550 of the donors, high-throughput TCR beta sequencing was used to judge whether each TCR beta V gene segment behaved as functional or pseudogenic. In the later analysis, no new phenotypic data were used to find candidate immune exposures; instead, reliance was placed on TCR beta sequences and their occurrence across donors. Typing coverage differed by locus: A, B, C, DRB1 and DQB1 were typed in about 629-640 donors, DQA1 in around 500, DPA1 in 600 to 610, and DPB1 in about 450. All discovery cohort repertoires had been generated on a single sequencing platform. Among the roughly 370 genotyped donors, approximately 82% belonged to the genetic ancestry cluster associated with self-reported Caucasian donors. Donor age, sex, ethnicity and CMV serostatus were collected together with the repertoire data. A separate validation cohort of over 95 different subjects was used in addition to the 666-subject first cohort. In a later genetic analysis, genome-wide SNP genotypes for about 55% of the roughly 700 donors were used, and that subset was treated as a discovery cohort. The study profiled the T cell repertoires of approximately 700 subjects by immunosequencing and related them to cytomegalovirus serostatus. Among about 400 genotyped donors of the cohort, an average of around 240,000 unique TCR beta nucleotide sequences was sequenced per donor, of which 15% to 20% were non-productive. The study was designed to test whether signatures of past pathogen exposure could be identified by cataloging public T cell receptors. Because of strong linkage in the cohort, 4 to 6 DR-DQ haplotypes were treated as single units for association and clustering. High-throughput TCR immunosequencing, statistical association of individual TCRs with disease status, and machine learning were combined to predict cytomegalovirus infection status. Both class I and class II loci were covered by HLA typing, at four-digit resolution. An early release that covered some 630 HLA-typed donors contained 300 to 350 gigabases of sequencing data and tens of millions of unique TCR sequences. A later analysis re-analyzed previously published TCR beta repertoires from 666 donors and added high-resolution HLA genotyping to study TCR occurrence patterns. Results and caveats for the whole study, not just this receptor: Specific HLA alleles were associated with some 15,000 TCR beta sequences at a false discovery rate of 0.05 in a later analysis. Compared with equally common non-associated chains, HLA-associated TCR beta chains in a later analysis were more clonally expanded and had lower generation probabilities. Most TCR sequences were seen in very few donors, while some public TCRs were found in many individuals. The study gave a list of 150 to 200 TCR beta chains associated with cytomegalovirus. Compared with the approximately 700-donor mean, donors in an Asian-associated ancestry cluster had fewer N-insertions in productive TCRs, according to a later genetic analysis. Three of the identified cytomegalovirus-associated TCR beta chains were confirmed in vitro to be specific for cytomegalovirus antigens. When HLA alleles, especially DR and DQ, strongly co-occurred, attributing TCR associations to individual alleles was difficult. A further reported finding was that TCR beta sequences accurately predicted the HLA-A and HLA-B alleles for most subjects in the first cohort. Sequencing depth was assumed to be roughly uniform across donors in the presence/absence analyses, though that assumption may not hold. According to the authors, the approach could potentially be generalized to other disease states and immunological phenotypes. This cohort had only TCR beta chains sequenced, and the lack of alpha or paired-chain data limited which features could be detected. The 87-base-pair reads could not distinguish some IMGT-functional V segments, including TRBV6-2 and TRBV6-3, so those segments were excluded. The sequencing pipeline was judged likely to have produced a cluster of highly shared sequence variants as a technical artifact. In a later genetic analysis, a missense DCLRE1C variant was associated with V-gene and J-gene trimming of TCR beta chains, and the association was replicated in an independent cohort. Because HLA typing was missing for some donors at each locus, association tests included only the typed subset. Linkage disequilibrium might explain the correlated functional status among segregating V segments, but an unknown experimental factor could not be excluded. Broadly in line with IMGT annotations, most TCR beta V segments showed up in productive rearrangements about 90% or about 30% of the time in an earlier analysis of several hundred of the donors. Because counts were too low, about 18 rarely observed V segments, including chromosome 9 orphons, were left out of the earlier analysis of roughly 600 of the donors. The only immune exposure information available for the cohort was CMV serostatus. In a later analysis, TCR association rates were found to vary across HLA loci, with the most associated TCRs seen for DRB1 alleles and the fewest for HLA-C alleles. In both the original and validation cohorts, the classifier was reported to diagnose cytomegalovirus status with high specificity and sensitivity. Several of the top co-occurrence clusters appeared to be linked to parvovirus B19, influenza, CMV and Epstein-Barr virus, according to a later analysis. In a later analysis, most CMV-associated TCR beta chains were found to appear HLA-restricted, with HLA associations seemingly driven largely by CMV exposure.

The germline V gene yields LGHNA for CDR1 and YSLEER for CDR2. The CDR3 runs 16 residues from the cysteine to the phenylalanine. Just CDR3 DNA is preserved here, 48 bases in frame from base 1. Compared with germline, V lacks 0 bases and J lacks 7 bases; bases without a gene match: 3. In total, fewer than 750 healthy bone marrow donors made up the cohort. At the time of sampling, every cohort member was nominally healthy, though immune exposures that went unrecorded were likely present. The donor tested CMV seropositive and was one of the 289 seropositive cohort members. Each donor provided a peripheral blood sample, and peripheral blood mononuclear cells were used for TCR beta sequencing. Genomic DNA was extracted from the blood cell samples with the Qiagen DNeasy Blood Extraction Kit. The library relied on the immunoSEQ multiplex PCR assay. For the multiplex PCR, a mixture combining 60 forward primers for TCR Vbeta segments and 13 reverse primers for TCR Jbeta segments was used. Amplification of the CDR3 region of rearranged TCR beta genes was performed with a multiplex PCR assay on genomic DNA. The Illumina HiSeq System was used to sequence the amplified TCR beta libraries as 87-base-pair reads. The authors' pipeline ran thus. In a later analysis, tens of millions of unique TCR beta chains were counted across the 500 to 850 repertoires, and roughly 10 million of these chains were shared by at least two donors. Raw reads were error-corrected and collapsed into unique sequences by a nearest-neighbor algorithm in which closely related sequences were merged to remove PCR and sequencing errors. CDR3 sequences were aligned to IMGT reference sequences to assign V, D and J gene segments. For a sequence to be retained, a match of at least six nucleotides to both a V gene segment and a J gene segment was required. Rearrangements were called productive when the CDR3 lacked stop codons and stayed in frame with V and J; all others were non-productive. Following IMGT convention, CDR3 was defined as the stretch from the second conserved V-encoded cysteine up to the conserved J-encoded phenylalanine. The earlier analysis of roughly 590 of the donors excluded any sequence lacking an unambiguous match to a single V gene segment. In an earlier analysis of some 590 of the donors, a V segment was called functional when productive rearrangements were above 56.7%, and segregating when the standard deviation between donors exceeded 5%. To diagnose cytomegalovirus status from the catalog of TCR beta chain sequences, a statistical classification framework was built. In a later analysis, V and J genes were assigned by comparing TCR nucleotide sequences against IMGT/GENE-DB human TR gene sequences. Using the TCRdist pipeline, a later analysis assigned CDR3 sequences along with most-parsimonious VDJ recombination scenarios. In a later analysis, each TCR beta chain was defined by its CDR3 amino acid sequence together with its V-gene family, and reads without a unique V-gene family were excluded. A later analysis removed nearly 600 highly shared, low-generation-probability nucleotide sequences to deal with suspected cross-contamination and a sequencing artifact. In a later analysis, a clonal expansion index was calculated for each public chain from normalized within-repertoire ranks of inferred template counts. Generation probabilities in a later analysis came from a VDJ recombination model fitted to out-of-frame rearrangements, and those results were checked against IGoR. Hypergeometric tests were used in a later analysis to score TCR-TCR, TCR-HLA and TCR-CMV co-occurrence, with a repertoire-size bias correction applied to the TCR pairs. To estimate false discovery rates, a later analysis permuted the HLA or CMV assignments 20 times. A later analysis grouped co-occurring TCRs with DBSCAN, adding TCRdist sequence similarity when clustering within HLA-allele-positive subsets. Repertoires with fewer than 30,000 or more than 120,000 public chains were left out of co-occurrence clustering, as were five repertoires with anomalous nucleotide sharing. In TCRdb, the immuneACCESS table is reduced to in-frame sequences with V and J assigned. These tables do not hold every clone; where another copy was compared, an unresolved V gene accounts for under half, and the others remain unexplained. The V and J calls and clone size were taken over from that table, and D and trimming were inferred from the DNA. The sample contains 180,000 or so clones, 75% of them found a single time. Together, the top ten hold roughly 7.1% of the sample.

This sequence uses TRBV4-3 and TRBJ2-1, with TRBD2 matching 13 junction bases. The sequencing input was PBMCs. This receptor was obtained from a woman aged 35 to 49 in good health and CMV-seropositive. In nucleotides, the sequence is TGCGCCAGCAGCCAAGAAGGGACTAGCGGGAATAATGAGCAGTTCTTC. This is translated as CASSQEGTSGNNEQFF.